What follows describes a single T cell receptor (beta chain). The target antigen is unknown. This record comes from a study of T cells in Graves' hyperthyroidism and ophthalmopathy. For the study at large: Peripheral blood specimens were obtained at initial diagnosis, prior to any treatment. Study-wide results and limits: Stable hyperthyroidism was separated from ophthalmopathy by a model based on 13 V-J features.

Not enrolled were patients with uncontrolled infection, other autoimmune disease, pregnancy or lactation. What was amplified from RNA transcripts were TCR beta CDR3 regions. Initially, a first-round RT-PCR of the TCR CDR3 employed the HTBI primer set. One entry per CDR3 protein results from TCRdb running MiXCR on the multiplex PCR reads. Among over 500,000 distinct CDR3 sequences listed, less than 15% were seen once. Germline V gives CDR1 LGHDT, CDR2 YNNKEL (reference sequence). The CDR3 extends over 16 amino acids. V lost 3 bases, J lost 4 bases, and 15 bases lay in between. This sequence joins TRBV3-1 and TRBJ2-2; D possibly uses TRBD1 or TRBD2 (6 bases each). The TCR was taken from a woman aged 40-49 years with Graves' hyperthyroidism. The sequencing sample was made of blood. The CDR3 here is CASSHSGAHGTGELFF. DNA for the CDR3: TGTGCCAGCAGCCATTCGGGGGCCCATGGCACCGGGGAGCTGTTTTTT. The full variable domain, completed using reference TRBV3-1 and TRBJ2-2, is DTAVSQTPKYLVTQMGNDKSIKCEQNLGHDTMYWYKQDSKKFLKIMFSYNNKELIINETVPNRFSPKSPDKAHLNLHINSLELGDSAVYFCASSHSGAHGTGELFFGEGSRLTVL.